Listed below are T cell receptor beta chains from one sample, sequenced in a study of T-cell reconstitution after alpha-beta-depleted transplantation in children. Using its own MiXCR run on the PCR reads, TCRdb lists one record per CDR3 protein. The sample holds a few hundred thousand distinct CDR3 sequences, approximately 12% seen once. This material consisted of PBMCs, mostly from graft donor cells, taken 360 days after TCRalphabeta/CD19-depleted stem cell transplant. These receptors were taken from a male patient aged 10 to 17 who had a stem cell transplant for acute myeloid leukemia, so the T cells may come from the graft donor. Each CDR3 is given with its conserved first and last residue. The D gene is left open where the match is weak. Not every row has a clone size; where given, it reads once, few, many or a size class.

clone size	V gene	D gene	J gene	CDR3 length	CDR3 DNA	CDR3 protein
-	TRBV5-1	-	TRBJ2-3	15	TGCGCCAGCAGCTCAGACGGCCGGCTCACAGATACGCAGTATTTT	CASSSDGRLTDTQYF
many	TRBV5-1	-	TRBJ2-7	17	TGCGCCAGCAGCCTAACCGGGACAACAATCGGGTCCTACGAGCAGTACTTC	CASSLTGTTIGSYEQYF
few	TRBV15	-	TRBJ1-4	18	TGTGCCACCAGCAGAGATCCTTCCCAACAGGGAGGTGATGAAAAACTGTTTTTT	CATSRDPSQQGGDEKLFF
few	TRBV14	-	TRBJ1-1	15	TGTGCCAGCAGCCAAGAGGTCTTCAGCGTGACTGAAGCTTTCTTT	CASSQEVFSVTEAFF
few	TRBV7-8	-	TRBJ2-1	11	TGTGCCAGCACCTTTCAAGAAGAGCAGTTCTTC	CASTFQEEQFF
-	TRBV4-3	-	TRBJ2-5	13	TGCGCCAGCAGCCATGTCGGGGGAGAGACCCAGTACTTC	CASSHVGGETQYF
few	TRBV28	TRBD1	TRBJ1-4	15	TGTGCCAGCATAGGAGGCGGACAGGGGGCTGAAAAACTGTTTTTT	CASIGGGQGAEKLFF
-	TRBV9	TRBD2	TRBJ2-5	16	TGTGCCAGCAGCCCTCGGACTAGCGGGAGCGGGGAGACCCAGTACTTC	CASSPRTSGSGETQYF
many	TRBV11-2	-	TRBJ2-3	15	TGTGCCAGCAGCGAATCCGGGGCTAGATCAGATACGCAGTATTTT	CASSESGARSDTQYF
many	TRBV29-1	-	TRBJ1-5	13	TGCAGCGTTCAACCGAGGGAGGATCAGCCCCAGCATTTT	CSVQPREDQPQHF
-	TRBV25-1	-	TRBJ2-2	13	TGTGCCAGCTGGAGGGGGATAGGCGGGGAGCTGTTTTTT	CASWRGIGGELFF
few	TRBV6-1	TRBD1	TRBJ2-2	16	TGTGCCAGCAGCTCGCCCGGGACAGGGGATCCCGGGGAGCTGTTTTTT	CASSSPGTGDPGELFF
many	TRBV5-1	-	TRBJ2-1	14	TGCGCCAGCAGCTTGGCTCTAGGTGACAGTGAGCAGTTCTTC	CASSLALGDSEQFF
-	TRBV10-3	-	TRBJ2-2	13	TGTGCCATCATGTGGGGCCGCACCGGGGAGCTGTTTTTT	CAIMWGRTGELFF
-	TRBV7-3	-	TRBJ2-1	15	TGTGCCAGCAGATCGGGATCAGACTCCTACAATGAGCAGTTCTTC	CASRSGSDSYNEQFF
-	TRBV20-1	TRBD1	TRBJ2-2	15	TGCAGTGCTAGAGCCAGGGGGCTTCGGGGCGGGGAGCTGTTTTTT	CSARARGLRGGELFF
few	TRBV6-5	-	TRBJ1-1	13	TGTGCCAGCAGTTGGGCCGTAGCCACTGAAGCTTTCTTT	CASSWAVATEAFF
-	TRBV5-1	TRBD2	TRBJ2-3	15	TGCGCCAGCAGCTTAACGACTAGCCCCACAGATACGCAGTATTTT	CASSLTTSPTDTQYF
-	TRBV15	TRBD1	TRBJ2-7	17	TGTGCCACCAGCAGAGTCCCAACAGGGGGCGTAAGTCGGGAGCAGTACTTC	CATSRVPTGGVSREQYF
many	TRBV28	-	TRBJ2-1	11	TGTGCCAGCAGTCCATCGTGGGAGCAGTTCTTC	CASSPSWEQFF
few	TRBV10-3	TRBD1	TRBJ1-5	15	TGTGCCATCGATAGGGCACAGGGGGTCGATCAGCCCCAGCATTTT	CAIDRAQGVDQPQHF
-	TRBV5-1	TRBD1	TRBJ2-1	17	TGCGCCAGCAAAACAATCACCGGGACAGGGGGCATTGGTGAGCAGTTCTTC	CASKTITGTGGIGEQFF
-	TRBV14	-	TRBJ2-1	15	TGTGCCAGCAGCCCGGTAGGGGGGCCCTACAATGAGCAGTTCTTC	CASSPVGGPYNEQFF
few	TRBV20-1	-	TRBJ2-7	12	TGCAGCCCCCTGAGGGACTCCTACGAGCAGTACTTC	CSPLRDSYEQYF
-	TRBV29-1	TRBD1	TRBJ2-3	12	TGCAGCGTTGGACAGGGGAAAAATACGCAGTATTTT	CSVGQGKNTQYF
few	TRBV11-2	TRBD1	TRBJ2-7	15	TGTGCCAGCAGCTCGCAGGGACAGGGGGCGCGGGAGCAGTACTTC	CASSSQGQGAREQYF
-	TRBV11-2	-	TRBJ2-1	10	TGTGCCAGCAGCACGATCGAGCAGTTCTTC	CASSTIEQFF
few	TRBV12-3/TRBV12-4	-	TRBJ2-4	17	TGTGCCAGCAGTTTTTCTTCAGAGAGCGGAGCCAAAAACATTCAGTACTTC	CASSFSSESGAKNIQYF
-	TRBV11-2	TRBD2	TRBJ2-2	18	TGTGCCAGCAGCCCTTCCCCCCTAGCGGGAGGGAGGGGCGGGGAGCTGTTTTTT	CASSPSPLAGGRGGELFF
few	TRBV7-9	TRBD2	TRBJ2-7	15	TGTGCCAGCAGCTGGTATGGGACTAGCGTATACGAGCAGTACTTC	CASSWYGTSVYEQYF
few	TRBV18	-	TRBJ2-2	17	TGTGCCAGCTCACCACCGATAGGAACCTATTCCACCGGGGAGCTGTTTTTT	CASSPPIGTYSTGELFF
few	TRBV27	-	TRBJ2-2	18	TGTGCCAGCAGTACCCGAATAGCGGAGGGACGGGGAACCGGGGAGCTGTTTTTT	CASSTRIAEGRGTGELFF
-	TRBV12-3/TRBV12-4	TRBD1	TRBJ2-7	15	TGTGCCAGCAGAAACCGGGACAGGGACCACTACGAGCAGTACTTC	CASRNRDRDHYEQYF
few	TRBV9	-	TRBJ1-2	13	TGTGCCAGCAGCGTAGGGCAGGGGCATGGCTACACCTTC	CASSVGQGHGYTF
-	TRBV30	TRBD2	TRBJ2-1	14	TGTGCCTGGAGTGTCAGGAAAGCGGGAGGTGAGCAGTTCTTC	CAWSVRKAGGEQFF
-	TRBV20-1	TRBD2	TRBJ2-3	15	TGCAGTGCTAGGGCCGGGGGGGGTAACCCGGTTACGCAGTATTTT	CSARAGGGNPVTQYF
-	TRBV20-1	-	TRBJ1-1	14	TGCAGTGCTAGAGATCGAGTCTCGGACACTGAAGCTTTCTTT	CSARDRVSDTEAFF
many	TRBV7-8	-	TRBJ2-5	19	TGTGCCAGCAGCTTAGTGATCCTCAGGGAAGGGGTATGGGGAGAGACCCAGTACTTC	CASSLVILREGVWGETQYF
many	TRBV27	TRBD1	TRBJ2-7	13	TGTGCCAGCAGTGGACAGGGGCCCTACGAGCAGTACTTC	CASSGQGPYEQYF
many	TRBV12-3/TRBV12-4	-	TRBJ2-1	15	TGTGCCAGCAAACCAGTCAAGAGCTCCTACAATGAGCAGTTCTTC	CASKPVKSSYNEQFF
few	TRBV7-2	-	TRBJ2-1	11	TGTGCCAGCAGCTTAGCCGACTTGCAGTTCTTC	CASSLADLQFF
-	TRBV19	-	TRBJ2-7	14	TGTGCCAGCGGACGGGCTTACTCGGGGGACGAGCAGTACTTC	CASGRAYSGDEQYF
-	TRBV29-1	TRBD2	TRBJ2-7	15	TGCAGCGTTGGAGTGCAGGGACTAGCGGGAGGAGAGCAGTACTTC	CSVGVQGLAGGEQYF
few	TRBV10-3	-	TRBJ1-2	15	TGTGCCATCAGTGATCCCGTTAGGGGGTTAGGTGGCTACACCTTC	CAISDPVRGLGGYTF
-	TRBV4-2	-	TRBJ2-7	18	TGTGCCAGCAGCCAAGGGACTACAAGACTACAAAGGTCCTACGAGCAGTACTTC	CASSQGTTRLQRSYEQYF
many	TRBV12-3/TRBV12-4	-	TRBJ2-4	15	TGTGCCAGCAGTGGGCCGGGACTAGCCAAAAACATTCAGTACTTC	CASSGPGLAKNIQYF
-	TRBV18	TRBD1	TRBJ2-7	13	TGTGCCAGCTCACCAAAAATCGGGACAGGGATGTGGTTC	CASSPKIGTGMWF
-	TRBV11-1	TRBD1	TRBJ2-2	18	TGTGCCAGCAGCTCCAGGGGCCCGGGACAGGGGAACACCGGGGAGCTGTTTTTT	CASSSRGPGQGNTGELFF